These T cell receptor beta chains were read from a single sample in a study of cytomegalovirus exposure and HLA in healthy donors. TCRdb's table, derived via immunoSEQ multiplex PCR, lists solely in-frame clones and lacks some. The table lists about 72,000 clones, over 75% of them singletons. Sequenced sample: PBMCs. These receptors were collected from a human donor in good health. Each CDR3 is given with its conserved first and last residue. The order of the fields is CDR3 protein, CDR3 DNA, J gene, D gene, clone size, V gene. The D gene is left open where the match is weak. Clone size is not always given. Where it is, it says once, few, many or a class for expanded clones.

CDR3: CASSYPTGTGGFRQPQHF; DNA: TGTGCCAGCAGTTATCCCACCGGGACAGGGGGCTTCCGGCAGCCCCAGCATTTT; J: TRBJ1-5; D: TRBD1; size: NA; V: TRBV6-9
CDR3: CASRSAGGTPNEQFF; DNA: TGTGCCAGCAGGTCAGCGGGGGGAACGCCCAATGAGCAGTTCTTC; J: TRBJ2-1; D: TRBD2; size: NA; V: TRBV7-9
CDR3: CSARENTEAFF; DNA: TGCAGTGCTCGGGAGAACACTGAAGCTTTCTTT; J: TRBJ1-1; D: NA; size: NA; V: TRBV20-1
CDR3: CASSAQGLGPYEQYF; DNA: TGTGCCAGTAGTGCCCAGGGACTTGGGCCCTACGAGCAGTACTTC; J: TRBJ2-7; D: NA; size: NA; V: TRBV19
CDR3: CASSLEPGPPSSYEQYF; DNA: TGCGCCAGCAGCCTAGAACCGGGTCCTCCTAGCTCCTACGAGCAGTACTTC; J: TRBJ2-7; D: NA; size: once; V: TRBV4-3
CDR3: CASSSPTSGGPTDTQYF; DNA: TGTGCCAGCAGCTCGCCGACTAGCGGGGGGCCTACGGATACGCAGTATTTT; J: TRBJ2-3; D: TRBD2; size: NA; V: TRBV7-3
CDR3: CASSQDPSGGYEQYF; DNA: TGTGCCAGCAGCCAAGATCCTAGCGGGGGGTACGAGCAGTACTTC; J: TRBJ2-7; D: TRBD2; size: NA; V: TRBV4-2
CDR3: CASSERDRGRGTEAFF; DNA: TGTGCCAGCAGTGAAAGGGACAGGGGGCGAGGTACTGAAGCTTTCTTT; J: TRBJ1-1; D: TRBD1; size: once; V: TRBV2
CDR3: CASSVAAHEEKLFF; DNA: TGTGCCAGCAGCGTAGCTGCTCACGAGGAAAAACTGTTTTTT; J: TRBJ1-4; D: NA; size: NA; V: TRBV9
CDR3: CASHPTGGYEQYF; DNA: TGTGCCAGCCATCCCACAGGGGGGTACGAGCAGTACTTC; J: TRBJ2-7; D: TRBD1; size: NA; V: TRBV19
CDR3: CAIRETGNQETQYF; DNA: TGTGCCATCAGGGAAACAGGGAACCAAGAGACCCAGTACTTC; J: TRBJ2-5; D: NA; size: NA; V: TRBV10-3
CDR3: CASSLRGNTEAFF; DNA: TGTGCCAGTAGCCTACGAGGGAACACTGAAGCTTTCTTT; J: TRBJ1-1; D: NA; size: few; V: TRBV19
CDR3: CASSLAAAGGSYEQYF; DNA: TGTGCCAGCAGCTTAGCTGCAGCGGGAGGCTCCTACGAGCAGTACTTC; J: TRBJ2-7; D: TRBD2; size: NA; V: TRBV7-6
CDR3: CASSPTSAPGELFF; DNA: TGTGCCAGCAGCCCCACGAGCGCCCCCGGGGAGCTGTTTTTT; J: TRBJ2-2; D: NA; size: NA; V: TRBV7-2
CDR3: CASSPGRGTDLNSPLHF; DNA: TGTGCCAGCAGCCCGGGTCGGGGGACAGATCTTAATTCACCCCTCCACTTT; J: TRBJ1-6; D: TRBD1; size: NA; V: TRBV7-3
CDR3: CASSQDRDSANTGELFF; DNA: TGCGCCAGCAGCCAAGATCGGGACAGTGCGAACACCGGGGAGCTGTTTTTT; J: TRBJ2-2; D: TRBD1; size: NA; V: TRBV4-1
CDR3: CASALGVNYGYTF; DNA: TGTGCCAGTGCGCTAGGGGTCAACTATGGCTACACCTTC; J: TRBJ1-2; D: NA; size: NA; V: TRBV19
CDR3: CASSPGTGLNEKLFF; DNA: TGTGCCAGTAGTCCCGGGACAGGGTTGAATGAAAAACTGTTTTTT; J: TRBJ1-4; D: TRBD1; size: NA; V: TRBV19
CDR3: CASSGAGTGLYEQYF; DNA: TGTGCCAGCAGCGGGGCCGGGACGGGACTGTACGAGCAGTACTTC; J: TRBJ2-7; D: NA; size: few; V: TRBV9
CDR3: CASKLDRALVTEAFF; DNA: TGTGCCAGCAAATTAGACAGGGCGCTGGTCACTGAAGCTTTCTTT; J: TRBJ1-1; D: TRBD1; size: NA; V: TRBV5-5
CDR3: CARSSHRDGYTF; DNA: TGTGCCAGAAGCTCCCACAGGGACGGCTACACCTTC; J: TRBJ1-2; D: NA; size: once; V: TRBV5-3
CDR3: CASSLAQQANTDTQYF; DNA: TGTGCCAGCAGCTTAGCACAACAGGCGAACACAGATACGCAGTATTTT; J: TRBJ2-3; D: NA; size: NA; V: TRBV7-9
CDR3: CASSLMSDTEAFF; DNA: TGTGCCAGCAGCTTAATGTCGGACACTGAAGCTTTCTTT; J: TRBJ1-1; D: NA; size: NA; V: TRBV7-3
CDR3: CASSEISTENSPLHF; DNA: TGTGCCAGCAGTGAGATATCGACAGAGAATTCACCCCTCCACTTT; J: TRBJ1-6; D: NA; size: NA; V: TRBV2
CDR3: CASRLGIAGGPRETQYF; DNA: TGCGCCAGCAGACTGGGGATAGCGGGGGGGCCACGGGAGACCCAGTACTTC; J: TRBJ2-5; D: TRBD2; size: NA; V: TRBV5-1
CDR3: CASSPPTENEQFF; DNA: TGTGCCAGCAGCCCCCCAACTGAAAATGAGCAGTTCTTC; J: TRBJ2-1; D: NA; size: NA; V: TRBV5-4
CDR3: CATSTGHEPRNEQFF; DNA: TGTGCCACCAGCACCGGACATGAGCCAAGGAATGAGCAGTTCTTC; J: TRBJ2-1; D: NA; size: NA; V: TRBV15
CDR3: CASSLDGTYNSPLHF; DNA: TGTGCCAGCTCACTCGACGGGACCTATAATTCACCCCTCCACTTT; J: TRBJ1-6; D: NA; size: NA; V: TRBV18
CDR3: CASSSAGMEKLFF; DNA: TGTGCCAGCAGCTCGGCCGGGATGGAAAAACTGTTTTTT; J: TRBJ1-4; D: NA; size: NA; V: TRBV7-2
CDR3: CASTPDLLNCGYTF; DNA: TGTGCCAGTACCCCCGATCTCCTTAACTGTGGCTACACCTTC; J: TRBJ1-2; D: NA; size: NA; V: TRBV19
CDR3: CASTGSWTGGLAFF; DNA: TGCGCCAGCACCGGAAGTTGGACAGGGGGCCTTGCTTTCTTT; J: TRBJ1-1; D: TRBD1; size: NA; V: TRBV5-1
CDR3: CASSAPRGNQPQHF; DNA: TGTGCCAGCAGTGCCCCAAGGGGGAATCAGCCCCAGCATTTT; J: TRBJ1-5; D: NA; size: NA; V: TRBV28
CDR3: CASSPRQGLISGNTIYF; DNA: TGTGCCAGCAGCCCACGACAGGGGCTCATCTCTGGAAACACCATATATTTT; J: TRBJ1-3; D: TRBD1; size: NA; V: TRBV7-9
CDR3: CSSSRLQGISNSPLHF; DNA: TGTTCCAGCAGCCGACTACAGGGAATTAGTAATTCACCCCTCCACTTT; J: TRBJ1-6; D: NA; size: NA; V: TRBV7-9
CDR3: CASTNPVTDTQYF; DNA: TGTGCCAGCACGAACCCGGTCACAGATACGCAGTATTTT; J: TRBJ2-3; D: NA; size: NA; V: TRBV5-4
CDR3: CASSLAAPYEQYF; DNA: TGTGCCAGCAGCTTAGCTGCTCCCTACGAGCAGTACTTC; J: TRBJ2-7; D: NA; size: few; V: TRBV6-5
CDR3: CASSLSRDRADTQYF; DNA: TGTGCCAGCAGTTTATCGCGGGACCGAGCAGATACGCAGTATTTT; J: TRBJ2-3; D: NA; size: NA; V: TRBV27
CDR3: CASSSGLTGSSYEQYF; DNA: TGCGCCAGCAGCTCCGGACTAACGGGGAGCTCCTACGAGCAGTACTTC; J: TRBJ2-7; D: NA; size: NA; V: TRBV5-1
CDR3: CASSLFRGRGANSPLHF; DNA: TGTGCCAGCAGTTTATTCAGGGGGCGCGGTGCTAATTCACCCCTCCACTTT; J: TRBJ1-6; D: TRBD1; size: NA; V: TRBV27
CDR3: CASSISLAGGTDTQYF; DNA: TGTGCCAGTAGTATTTCTCTAGCGGGGGGCACAGATACGCAGTATTTT; J: TRBJ2-3; D: TRBD2; size: NA; V: TRBV19
CDR3: CASSFRGREGSQHF; DNA: TGTGCCAGCAGTTTTAGAGGGCGGGAGGGTTCCCAGCATTTT; J: TRBJ1-5; D: NA; size: NA; V: TRBV27
CDR3: CASSYQGQNNSPLHF; DNA: TGTGCCAGTAGTTACCAAGGACAGAATAATTCACCCCTCCACTTT; J: TRBJ1-6; D: NA; size: NA; V: TRBV19
CDR3: CASSPRGGDHNSPLHF; DNA: TGTGCCAGCAGCCCTAGAGGGGGTGACCATAATTCACCCCTCCACTTT; J: TRBJ1-6; D: NA; size: NA; V: TRBV7-9
CDR3: CARDRTALYGYTF; DNA: TGTGCCAGAGACCGGACAGCCCTCTATGGCTACACCTTC; J: TRBJ1-2; D: NA; size: once; V: TRBV19
CDR3: CASTMPIGTSVNTGELFF; DNA: TGTGCCAGCACTATGCCAATAGGGACTAGTGTGAACACCGGGGAGCTGTTTTTT; J: TRBJ2-2; D: TRBD2; size: NA; V: TRBV6-4
CDR3: CASSPRQGGYQPQHF; DNA: TGTGCCAGCAGCCCGCGACAGGGGGGTTATCAGCCCCAGCATTTT; J: TRBJ1-5; D: TRBD1; size: few; V: TRBV2
CDR3: CASSGGTLNTEAFF; DNA: TGTGCCAGCAGCGGCGGGACGCTGAACACTGAAGCTTTCTTT; J: TRBJ1-1; D: NA; size: NA; V: TRBV7-2
CDR3: CASSVVAPNQPQHF; DNA: TGTGCCAGCAGTGTGGTGGCCCCGAATCAGCCCCAGCATTTT; J: TRBJ1-5; D: NA; size: NA; V: TRBV2
CDR3: CAITGVAGNTIYF; DNA: TGTGCCATCACGGGGGTTGCTGGAAACACCATATATTTT; J: TRBJ1-3; D: NA; size: once; V: TRBV10-3
CDR3: CASSKDRAADWAGNTIYF; DNA: TGCGCCAGCAGCAAGGACAGGGCCGCAGATTGGGCAGGAAACACCATATATTTT; J: TRBJ1-3; D: TRBD1; size: NA; V: TRBV5-1
CDR3: CASSLTPGREQYF; DNA: TGTGCCAGCAGCCTTACGCCAGGGCGCGAGCAGTACTTC; J: TRBJ2-7; D: NA; size: NA; V: TRBV5-6
CDR3: CAWRRLGGSGANEQFF; DNA: TGTGCCTGGAGAAGGCTCGGTGGGAGCGGGGCCAATGAGCAGTTCTTC; J: TRBJ2-1; D: TRBD2; size: NA; V: TRBV30
CDR3: CASSAIAGTSGNEQFF; DNA: TGTGCCAGCAGCGCGATAGCGGGTACGTCGGGGAATGAGCAGTTCTTC; J: TRBJ2-1; D: TRBD2; size: NA; V: TRBV7-2
CDR3: CAISESRRGTGELFF; DNA: TGTGCCATCAGTGAGTCTCGCAGGGGCACCGGGGAGCTGTTTTTT; J: TRBJ2-2; D: NA; size: NA; V: TRBV10-3
CDR3: CASSPEQGRDYGYPF; DNA: TGTGCCAGCAGTCCGGAACAGGGGAGAGACTATGGCTACCCCTTC; J: TRBJ1-2; D: TRBD1; size: NA; V: TRBV27